This T cell receptor beta chain was obtained from a study of T cells in women clearing cervical HPV infection. Study-wide background: Blood came at first lesion visit for cases, post-clearance for controls.

Study-level results: Repertoire richness, not evenness, was significantly elevated in CIN3+ cases versus controls.

Here immunoSEQ multiplex PCR was the method, and the copy in TCRdb shows in-frame clones only, minus some. In total, the table holds tens of thousands of clones. In the case of this clone: The target antigen is unknown. The CDR3 end lies 3 residues beyond the end of the read and is filled in from the germline J gene.

Per germline, CDR1 SGHVS and CDR2 FNYEAQ. CDR3 size: 14 residues. V was clipped by 8 bases and J by 4 bases; unmatched bases: 6. This clonotype was obtained from a woman between 18 and 75 years old with a cervical HPV16 infection that either progressed to CIN3+ or cleared (not recorded which). The chain employs TRBV7-6 and TRBJ2-2; 8 nucleotides line up with TRBD1. Sequencing used blood buffy coat. CDR3 DNA (partial): TGTGCCAGCTCTAGGACAGGGCCCACCGGGGAG. Protein: CASSRTGPTGE. The whole CDR3 sequence reads CASSRTGPTGELFF.